The 23 T cell receptor beta chains given below trace back to one sample, sequenced in a study of cytomegalovirus exposure and HLA in healthy donors. The assay was immunoSEQ multiplex PCR, and TCRdb's table has in-frame clones only and misses some. The table records 95,000 to 120,000 clones, approximately 95% of them present only once. The sample comprised PBMCs. The receptors here all came from a woman between 18 and 30 years old in good health and CMV-seronegative.

The V call is TRBV6-6, the J call TRBJ1-1; weak D call: TRBD1 (6 bases). Germline V gene sequence: CDR1 MNHNY, CDR2 SVGAGI (reference sequence). The germline V and J ends were trimmed by 5 bases and 11 bases, with 12 bases remaining between them. CDR3 size: 11 residues. The CDR3 loop reads CASSGGQKAFF. The CDR3 DNA sequence: TGTGCCAGCAGTGGTGGACAGAAGGCTTTCTTT.

This clone was seen more than once but under ten times. The same CDR3 can be traced to other DNA sequences in this sample. This chain joins TRBV9 and TRBJ2-6; no firm D call. The CDR3 consists of 14 residues. Germline CDR1 SGDLS, CDR2 YYNGEE. Trimming cost V 3 bases and J 1 base, with 5 bases left between them. In DNA, the CDR3 is TGTGCCAGCAGCGCCGTTTCTGGGGCCAACGTCCTGACTTTC. It specifies CASSAVSGANVLTF.

The count of this clone is one. This chain links TRBV4-1 with TRBJ2-2, with 10 positions matching TRBD1. This CDR3 contains 16 residues. Germline V gene lookup returns CDR1 MGHRA and CDR2 YSYEKL. Trimming took 3 bases from V and 6 from J; bases not matched to a gene: 7. The DNA for the CDR3 is TGCGCCAGCAGCCAGCTGGGACAGGGGCTCCCCGGGGAGCTGTTTTTT. Its translation: CASSQLGQGLPGELFF.

V is TRBV7-2 and J is TRBJ2-1, with 13 bases aligning to TRBD2. CDR1 and CDR2 from the germline V gene are SGHTA and FQGNSA. CDR3 length: 14 amino acids. V dropped 5 bases and J dropped 9; count of bases not matched to a gene: 4. Here the CDR3 reads CASSPRTSGGEQFF. The CDR3 DNA reads TGTGCCAGCAGCCCCCGGACTAGCGGGGGTGAGCAGTTCTTC.

Details on this clone: The junction departs from the called germline gene at one end, perhaps through a read error. In DNA form, the CDR3 reads TGTGCCAGCTCACCACCGATTGCAGGGGGAGGCCCTGTATTC. The encoded protein is CASSPPIAGGGPVF. The rearrangement uses TRBV18 and TRBJ2-7; perhaps TRBD1 as D (7 bases). CDR1 is KGHSH, CDR2 LQKENI, per germline. The CDR3 is 14 residues long.

The CDR3 DNA reads TGTGCCAGCAGTCCGAATTACAGGAACTATGGCTACACCTTC. Translation: CASSPNYRNYGYTF. The chain carries TRBV28 and TRBJ1-2, with TRBD1 as a possible D gene (5 bases). The length of the CDR3 is 14 residues. Trimming took 5 bases from V and 2 from J, leaving 12 bases between them. The germline gives CDR1 MDHEN, CDR2 SYDVKM.

Of note for this clone: At one end the junction does not follow the germline gene, possibly because of a read error. This chain joins TRBV7-8 and TRBJ2-3; no definite D call. Germline V gene sequence: CDR1 SGHVS, CDR2 FQNEAQ. This CDR3 spans 11 amino acids. The CDR3: CASSLSTTLYF. The CDR3 nucleotides are TGTGCCAGCAGCTTATCGACAACGCTGTATTTT.

V and J are TRBV19 and TRBJ1-2, with TRBD1 identical over 10 bases. After removal of 10 bases from V and 4 bases from J, the junction contained 12 bases not matched to a gene. The length of the CDR3 is 15 residues. Germline assignment: CDR1 LNHDA and CDR2 SQIVND (reference sequence). The CDR3 DNA follows: TGTGCCATGCTTAAGGGACAGGGGCACGCCTATGGCTACACCTTC. Translating gives CAMLKGQGHAYGYTF.

The rearrangement joins TRBV7-8 to TRBJ2-7; TRBD1 matches at 9 bases. Germline-derived CDR1 and CDR2 are SGHVS and FQNEAQ. V was pared by 3 bases and J by 3 bases, with 3 bases of the junction left unmatched. The CDR3 totals 14 residues. The CDR3 region has the DNA TGTGCCAGCAGCTTGGGACAGGGACGCTACGAGCAGTACTTC. Translation: CASSLGQGRYEQYF.

The chain uses TRBV4-1 and TRBJ1-5; D is perhaps TRBD1 (5 bases). Germline loops: CDR1 MGHRA, CDR2 YSYEKL. V lost 0 bases to trimming and J lost 4 bases, with 10 bases between them. The CDR3 contains 15 residues. The CDR3 sequence: CASSQEGSGNQPQHF. CDR3 in DNA: TGCGCCAGCAGCCAAGAAGGGTCAGGGAATCAGCCCCAGCATTTT.

This rearrangement joins TRBV4-1 to TRBJ2-7; maybe TRBD1 (6 bases). CDR1 is MGHRA and CDR2 is YSYEKL in the germline V gene. The CDR3 loop spans 17 amino acids. V was clipped by 0 bases and J by 0 bases, with 15 bases between them. CDR3 protein: CASSQDRSAQGSYEQYF. Here the CDR3 DNA reads TGCGCCAGCAGCCAAGATCGATCCGCACAGGGCTCCTACGAGCAGTACTTC.

The rearrangement uses TRBV11-3 and TRBJ1-1, with D possibly TRBD1 on 6 matching bases. There are 12 residues in the CDR3. Trimming removed 5 bases at V and 4 bases at J, with 8 bases between. CDR1 and CDR2 from the germline V gene are SGHNT and YENEEA. As DNA, the CDR3 is TGTGCCAGCAGCGAACAGGGCACTGAAGCTTTCTTT. This codes for CASSEQGTEAFF.

This chain links TRBV5-4 with TRBJ2-2, with D possibly matching TRBD2 (6 bases). The CDR3 sequence is 15 residues long. Germline lookup yields CDR1 SGHNT and CDR2 YYREEE (reference sequence). Trimming removed 1 base from V and 6 bases from J, with 13 bases in between. This CDR3 is CASSLNQGGAGELFF. The CDR3, as DNA: TGTGCCAGCAGCTTGAATCAGGGAGGCGCCGGGGAGCTGTTTTTT. Combining the CDR3 with reference TRBV5-4 and TRBJ2-2 gives the whole variable domain ETGVTQSPTHLIKTRGQQVTLRCSSQSGHNTVSWYQQALGQGPQFIFQYYREEENGRGNFPPRFSGLQFPNYSSELNVNALELDDSALYLCASSLNQGGAGELFFGEGSRLTVL.

The chain joins TRBV4-1 to TRBJ2-5; 9 positions match TRBD2. Germline V gene lookup returns CDR1 MGHRA and CDR2 YSYEKL. This CDR3 is 18 amino acids long. After removal of 1 base from V and 1 base from J, the junction contained 10 bases not matched to a gene. CDR3 loop: CASSQGTAGGPGQETQYF. CDR3 sequence (DNA): TGCGCCAGCAGCCAAGGGACGGCGGGGGGGCCCGGCCAAGAGACCCAGTACTTC.

The chain is built from TRBV28 and TRBJ1-2; D is possibly TRBD1 (5 bases). The CDR3 contains 14 residues. The V end was cut by 5 bases, the J end by 3 bases, with 13 bases between. Germline loops: CDR1 MDHEN, CDR2 SYDVKM. The CDR3 sequence is CASSDLGRDYGYTF. CDR3 nucleotides: TGTGCCAGCAGTGACCTGGGGCGCGACTATGGCTACACCTTC.

The chain recombines TRBV4-2 with TRBJ2-7, with D possibly being TRBD1 (5 bases). This CDR3 is built from 15 residues. Germline CDR1 LGHNA, CDR2 YNFKEQ. The germline V and J ends were trimmed by 4 bases and 5 bases, with 18 bases remaining between them. CDR3 nucleotide sequence: TGTGCCAGCAGCCCTTCCCTTTTATCCAGGGACGAGCAGTACTTC. Amino acids: CASSPSLLSRDEQYF.

The V call is TRBV7-9, the J call TRBJ2-1; the D is unclear. The CDR3 runs to 14 residues. V shed 0 bases and J shed 8 bases, with 11 bases lying between them. The germline gives CDR1 SEHNR, CDR2 FQNEAQ (reference sequence). DNA for the CDR3: TGTGCCAGCAGCTTAGCGAGCCCCCCCGATGAGCAGTTCTTC. This translates into CASSLASPPDEQFF.

J is TRBJ2-7 and V is TRBV4-1; possible D gene TRBD2, 6 bases. The germline V gene has CDR1 MGHRA and CDR2 YSYEKL. The CDR3 has 15 residues. V lost 8 bases and J lost 2, with 19 bases in between. CDR3 region: CASRPGDGTAYEQYF. CDR3 DNA sequence: TGCGCCAGCCGCCCCGGGGATGGGACTGCCTACGAGCAGTACTTC.

The chain carries TRBV5-1 and TRBJ2-2; 11 bases map to TRBD2. After removal of 2 bases from V and 3 bases from J, the junction contained 9 bases not matched to a gene. Per the germline V gene, CDR1 is SGHRS and CDR2 is YFSETQ. The CDR3 consists of 18 residues. In DNA form, the CDR3 reads TGCGCCAGCAGCTTAAGACTAGCGGGGAACGGGGACACCGGGGAGCTGTTTTTT. Residues: CASSLRLAGNGDTGELFF.

Remarks on this clone: The sample has other DNA sequences that encode this CDR3 too. V gene TRBV10-3 combines with J gene TRBJ1-2; D is unclear. Germline V CDR1 and CDR2: ENHRY, SYGVKD. CDR3 length equals 12 residues. V shed 3 bases and J shed 3 bases, with 5 bases lying between them. The CDR3 bases are TGTGCCATCAGTGACGGAGACTATGGCTACACCTTC. It yields the protein CAISDGDYGYTF.

The chain has TRBV14 and TRBJ1-2; perhaps TRBD1 as D (6 bases). The CDR3 loop spans 15 amino acids. Trimming removed 0 bases at V and 8 bases at J, with 16 bases between. Germline V gene sequence: CDR1 SGHDN, CDR2 FVKESK. This chain's CDR3 is CASSQDRGGLRGYTF. The CDR3 DNA reads as TGTGCCAGCAGCCAAGATAGGGGGGGCCTTCGGGGCTACACCTTC.

As concerns this clone: This may be a read error, as it is one base from a much larger clone. Within the sample, other DNA sequences also encode this same CDR3. The chain links TRBV6-1 to TRBJ1-2, with D uncertain. The V end was cut by 5 bases, the J end by 6 bases, with 4 bases between. This CDR3 spans 10 amino acids. Germline assignment: CDR1 MNHNS and CDR2 SASEGT. The DNA for the CDR3 is TGTGCCAGCAGTTTCGATGGCTACACCTTC. It codes for CASSFDGYTF.

The V gene is TRBV7-9, the J gene TRBJ1-5; D gene unclear. The CDR3 totals 14 residues. In germline, CDR1 is SEHNR, CDR2 FQNEAQ (reference sequence). V was pared by 5 bases and J by 0 bases, with 8 bases between. CDR3 residues: CASSPSGSNQPQHF. CDR3 in DNA: TGTGCCAGCAGCCCCAGCGGTAGCAATCAGCCCCAGCATTTT.